The rows below give T cell receptor beta chains drawn from one sample of a study of blood T cell repertoires in COVID-19. Repertoires were generated with immunoSEQ multiplex PCR, while TCRdb's copy carries only in-frame clones and drops some. The table shows fewer than 300,000 clones, with around nine tenths occurring only once. Sequencing used peripheral blood. These receptor sequences come from a woman between 40 and 50 years old who had recovered from COVID-19. Both conserved end residues are part of each CDR3. A D gene is named only where the DNA matches it firmly. Some rows mark clone size as missing; the rest say once, few, many or name a class of expanded clone.

clone_size | j_call | v_call | d_call | cdr3_nt | cdr3_aa
- | TRBJ1-5 | TRBV30 | - | TGTGCCTGGAGTGGGGGGCGTGATCAGCCCCAGCATTTT | CAWSGGRDQPQHF
- | TRBJ1-2 | TRBV4-1 | - | TGCGCCAGCAGCCAAGGGGCATATACCGCGGGGGGCTACACCTTC | CASSQGAYTAGGYTF
- | TRBJ1-1 | TRBV6-6 | TRBD1 | TGTGCCAGCAGCCTGGGACAGGGGAACACTGAAGCTTTCTTT | CASSLGQGNTEAFF
- | TRBJ2-2 | TRBV19 | TRBD1 | TGTGCCAGTAGTATCGGGACAGGGTTCACCGGGGAGCTGTTTTTT | CASSIGTGFTGELFF
- | TRBJ1-2 | TRBV5-1 | - | TGCGCCAGCAGCTTAAGGACAGACTATGGCTACACCTTC | CASSLRTDYGYTF
- | TRBJ2-5 | TRBV5-1 | - | TGCGCCAGCAGCTTGGGGCGTCAGGGAGAGACCCAGTACTTC | CASSLGRQGETQYF
- | TRBJ1-4 | TRBV5-1 | TRBD1 | TGCGCCAGCAGCTTGGGACAGGGCGGATCGGAAAAACTGTTTTTT | CASSLGQGGSEKLFF
- | TRBJ2-2 | TRBV9 | TRBD2 | TGTGCCAGCAGCGCCCATAGCGGGAGGGCCGGGGAGCTGTTTTTT | CASSAHSGRAGELFF
- | TRBJ1-2 | TRBV3-1/TRBV3-2 | - | TGTGCCAGCAGCCCAACTGGGGCAGGGGTTGGCTACACCTTC | CASSPTGAGVGYTF
- | TRBJ2-3 | TRBV3-1/TRBV3-2 | - | TGTGCCAGCAGCCCCCACCCGGCAGGGAGCACAGATACGCAGTATTTT | CASSPHPAGSTDTQYF
- | TRBJ1-1 | TRBV30 | - | TGTGCCTGGAGACCGACAGGTAACACTGAAGCTTTCTTT | CAWRPTGNTEAFF
- | TRBJ1-2 | TRBV5-4 | - | TGTGCCAGCAGCTTGGTGGGTTGGGAGGATGGCTACACCTTC | CASSLVGWEDGYTF
- | TRBJ1-2 | TRBV3-1/TRBV3-2 | - | TGTGCCAGCAGCCCCCCCGCCCCGGGAGCCGCTTACATCTATGGCTACACCTTC | CASSPPAPGAAYIYGYTF
- | TRBJ1-1 | TRBV19 | TRBD1 | TGTGCCAGTAGTAGAACAGGGGGCATTTGGAACACTGAAGCTTTCTTT | CASSRTGGIWNTEAFF
- | TRBJ2-5 | TRBV5-1 | - | TGCGCCAGCAGCTTGAGGGGGGGATCGTGGGAGACCCAGTACTTC | CASSLRGGSWETQYF
- | TRBJ1-2 | TRBV10-3 | - | TGTGCCATCACCGATTCCCCCCGGGGCTATGGCTACACCTTC | CAITDSPRGYGYTF
- | TRBJ1-1 | TRBV4-3 | - | TGCGCCAGCAGCCCGGACACGAACACTGAAGCTTTCTTT | CASSPDTNTEAFF
- | TRBJ2-1 | TRBV3-1/TRBV3-2 | TRBD1 | TGTGCCAGCAGGCCGGGACAGGGGTCAGGCAGGAGCTCCTACAATGAGCAGTTCTTC | CASRPGQGSGRSSYNEQFF
few | TRBJ2-1 | TRBV5-4 | TRBD2 | TGTGCCAGCAGCTTGGAAGCGGGAGCGTACAATGAGCAGTTCTTC | CASSLEAGAYNEQFF
- | TRBJ1-2 | TRBV7-2 | TRBD1 | TGTGCCAGCAGCTTAGGGCAGGGGGCCCGGGGGGACTATGGCTACACCTTC | CASSLGQGARGDYGYTF
- | TRBJ1-1 | TRBV19 | - | TGTGCCAGTACCCACGAGCTGAACACTGAAGCTTTCTTT | CASTHELNTEAFF
- | TRBJ2-1 | TRBV6-2/TRBV6-3 | TRBD2 | TGTGCCAGCAGCCCCCGGGGACTAGCGAACAATGAGCAGTTCTTC | CASSPRGLANNEQFF
few | TRBJ1-2 | TRBV10-3 | - | TGTGCCATCAGTGTGGTTGGAGGATATGGCTACACCTTC | CAISVVGGYGYTF
- | TRBJ2-2 | TRBV5-5 | - | TGTGCCAGCAGCTCCCTAACGCGGGCCCTGGGGACCGGGGAGCTGTTTTTT | CASSSLTRALGTGELFF
- | TRBJ1-4 | TRBV10-3 | - | TGTGCCATCAGCCCCGGGGGCGGGAGGACTAATGAAAAACTGTTTTTT | CAISPGGGRTNEKLFF
- | TRBJ2-5 | TRBV9 | - | TGTGCCAGCAGCCCAGCAGGGCCCCCGAAGACCCAGTACTTC | CASSPAGPPKTQYF
few | TRBJ1-1 | TRBV6-2/TRBV6-3 | - | TGTGCCAGCAGTTACTCGTTACAGTGGAACACTGAAGCTTTCTTT | CASSYSLQWNTEAFF
once | TRBJ1-3 | TRBV30 | - | TGTGCCTGGAGCCCCCCGGGGGGCACCATATATTTT | CAWSPPGGTIYF
- | TRBJ2-7 | TRBV5-1 | - | TGCGCCAGCAGCTTGGGGACACCCTCCTACGAGCAGTACTTC | CASSLGTPSYEQYF
- | TRBJ1-1 | TRBV10-2 | - | TGCGCCAGCAGTGGCCCGGGACACCGGAACACTGAAGCTTTCTTT | CASSGPGHRNTEAFF
- | TRBJ1-4 | TRBV19 | TRBD1 | TGTGCCAGTAGTATAGTTGGGGACAGGGACGAAAAACTGTTTTTT | CASSIVGDRDEKLFF
- | TRBJ2-1 | TRBV4-2 | - | TGTGCCAGCAGCCAAGGGGGCAGGAGGGCGTTCTTC | CASSQGGRRAFF
- | TRBJ2-2 | TRBV3-1/TRBV3-2 | - | TGTGCCAGCAGCCCCCTCGCTATTTCCGGGGAGCTGTTTTTT | CASSPLAISGELFF
- | TRBJ1-1 | TRBV13 | - | TGTGCCAGCAGGCCCACACAGTGGGCTGAAGCTTTCTTT | CASRPTQWAEAFF
- | TRBJ1-6 | TRBV4-3 | - | TGCGCCAGCAGCCAAGACCGCTCAGGCCATAATTCACCCCTCCACTTT | CASSQDRSGHNSPLHF
- | TRBJ2-3 | TRBV29-1 | TRBD2 | TGCAGCGTCCGCGGGACTAGCGGGGGCCCGGGTACGCAGTATTTT | CSVRGTSGGPGTQYF
- | TRBJ2-3 | TRBV30 | TRBD2 | TGTGCCTGGAGTGTGGGTCTAGCGGGAGGAAGGGGGAGCACAGATACGCAGTATTTT | CAWSVGLAGGRGSTDTQYF
once | TRBJ2-3 | TRBV5-1 | TRBD2 | TGCGCCAGCAGCTTTGGCGCGGGAGGGCCTGGAGATACGCAGTATTTT | CASSFGAGGPGDTQYF
once | TRBJ2-1 | TRBV3-1/TRBV3-2 | TRBD2 | TGTGCCAGCAGCCAAAACGGACTAGCCTCGGGTTGGGAGCAGTTCTTC | CASSQNGLASGWEQFF
once | TRBJ2-7 | TRBV28 | TRBD1 | TGTGCCAGCAGCCCAGTCCCGACAGGGGCCTACGAGCAGTACTTC | CASSPVPTGAYEQYF
- | TRBJ1-5 | TRBV5-4 | TRBD1 | TGTGCCAGCAGCTTGGTACCGGGACAGGGGTTAAATCAGCCCCAGCATTTT | CASSLVPGQGLNQPQHF
- | TRBJ2-3 | TRBV27 | TRBD1 | TGTGCCAGCAGCCGGGGACAGGGCCGCACAGATACGCAGTATTTT | CASSRGQGRTDTQYF
- | TRBJ1-2 | TRBV3-1/TRBV3-2 | TRBD1 | TGTGCCAGCAGCACCGGACAGGGTGTATTGTCCTATGGCTACACCTTC | CASSTGQGVLSYGYTF
- | TRBJ1-5 | TRBV7-9 | TRBD1 | TGTGCCAGCAGCACAGGGGGAAGTAGCAATCAGCCCCAGCATTTT | CASSTGGSSNQPQHF
once | TRBJ2-2 | TRBV11-3 | - | TGTGCCAGCAGCTTAGCCAGAAACACCGGGGAGCTGTTTTTT | CASSLARNTGELFF
- | TRBJ1-6 | TRBV5-6 | - | TGTGCCAGCAGCCTTCCCGAAGGGGAGGGATCACCCCTCCACTTT | CASSLPEGEGSPLHF
- | TRBJ1-4 | TRBV18 | TRBD1 | TGTGCCAGCTCACCATGGGACAGGGCGAGTGAAAAACTGTTTTTT | CASSPWDRASEKLFF
- | TRBJ2-5 | TRBV18 | - | TGTGCCAGCTCACCAGGCAGGGAAGAGACCCAGTACTTC | CASSPGREETQYF
- | TRBJ2-7 | TRBV6-7 | - | TGTGCCAGCACAGGGGCTTCCTACGAGCAGTACTTC | CASTGASYEQYF
- | TRBJ1-1 | TRBV19 | - | TGTGCCAGCAGAAAAGTAGGGGAGGGCACTGAAGCTTTCTTT | CASRKVGEGTEAFF
- | TRBJ1-2 | TRBV9 | - | TGTGCCAGCAGCGTAGAGGTGGCGGGCCCGGGGGGCTACACCTTC | CASSVEVAGPGGYTF
- | TRBJ2-1 | TRBV7-2 | - | TGTGCCAGCAGCCCACCTCTAGTTAGTCCGTTCTTC | CASSPPLVSPFF
- | TRBJ2-5 | TRBV6-6 | - | TGTGCCAGCACCCATCGACAGTTCCAAGAGACCCAGTACTTC | CASTHRQFQETQYF
once | TRBJ2-3 | TRBV5-4 | - | TGTGCCAGCAGCCCCGCGGGGTCAGATACGCAGTATTTT | CASSPAGSDTQYF